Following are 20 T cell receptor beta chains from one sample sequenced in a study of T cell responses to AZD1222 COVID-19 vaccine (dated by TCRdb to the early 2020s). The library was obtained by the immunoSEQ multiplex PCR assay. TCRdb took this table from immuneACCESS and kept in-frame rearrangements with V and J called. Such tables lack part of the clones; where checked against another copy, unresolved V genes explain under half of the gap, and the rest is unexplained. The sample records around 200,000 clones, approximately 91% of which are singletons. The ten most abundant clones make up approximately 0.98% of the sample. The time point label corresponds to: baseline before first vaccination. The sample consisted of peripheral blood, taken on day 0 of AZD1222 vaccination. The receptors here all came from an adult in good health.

The CDR3 protein is CASSQGWRDYGYTF. For the CDR3, the DNA is TGCGCCAGCAGCCAAGGGTGGAGGGACTATGGCTACACCTTC. This sequence joins TRBV4-3 and TRBJ1-2; D not resolved. Germline V gene sequence: CDR1 LGHNA, CDR2 YSLEER. The V end was cut by 1 base, the J end by 3 bases, with 9 bases between. This CDR3 is 14 amino acids long.

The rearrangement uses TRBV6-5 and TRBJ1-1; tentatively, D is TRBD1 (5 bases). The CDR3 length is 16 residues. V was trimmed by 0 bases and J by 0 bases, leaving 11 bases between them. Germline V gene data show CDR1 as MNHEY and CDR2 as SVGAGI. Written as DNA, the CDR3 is TGTGCCAGCAGTTACTCAGGCAGGGCGCTGAACACTGAAGCTTTCTTT. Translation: CASSYSGRALNTEAFF.

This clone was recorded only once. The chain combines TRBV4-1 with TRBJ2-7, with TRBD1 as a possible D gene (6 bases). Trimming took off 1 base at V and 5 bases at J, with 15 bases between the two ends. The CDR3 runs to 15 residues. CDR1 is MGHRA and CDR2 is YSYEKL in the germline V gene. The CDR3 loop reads CASSQVPGTSDEQYF. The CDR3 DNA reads TGCGCCAGCAGCCAAGTTCCAGGGACAAGCGACGAGCAGTACTTC.

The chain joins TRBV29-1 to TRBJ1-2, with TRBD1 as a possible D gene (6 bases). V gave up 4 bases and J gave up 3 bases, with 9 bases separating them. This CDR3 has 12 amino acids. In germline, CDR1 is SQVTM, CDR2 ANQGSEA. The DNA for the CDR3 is TGCAGCGTTGTGGCAGGGGACTATGGCTACACCTTC. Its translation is CSVVAGDYGYTF.

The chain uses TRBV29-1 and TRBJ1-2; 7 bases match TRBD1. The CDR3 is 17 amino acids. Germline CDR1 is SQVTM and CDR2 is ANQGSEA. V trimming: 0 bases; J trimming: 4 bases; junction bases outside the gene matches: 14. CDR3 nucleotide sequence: TGCAGCGTTGAAGAACGCTTTCGACAGGGAATGATCTATGGCTACACCTTC. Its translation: CSVEERFRQGMIYGYTF.

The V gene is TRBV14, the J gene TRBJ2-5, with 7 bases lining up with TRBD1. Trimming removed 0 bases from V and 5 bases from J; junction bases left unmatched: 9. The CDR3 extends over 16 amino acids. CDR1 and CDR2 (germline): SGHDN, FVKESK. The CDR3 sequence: CASSQDRRGPLETQYF. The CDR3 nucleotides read TGTGCCAGCAGCCAAGATCGTAGGGGGCCCCTGGAGACCCAGTACTTC.

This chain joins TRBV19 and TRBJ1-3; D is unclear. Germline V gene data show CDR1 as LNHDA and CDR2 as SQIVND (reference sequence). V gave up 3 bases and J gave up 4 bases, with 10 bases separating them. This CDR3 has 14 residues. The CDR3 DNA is TGTGCCAGTAGTATCGGGCAAAGCGGAAACACCATATATTTT. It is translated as CASSIGQSGNTIYF.

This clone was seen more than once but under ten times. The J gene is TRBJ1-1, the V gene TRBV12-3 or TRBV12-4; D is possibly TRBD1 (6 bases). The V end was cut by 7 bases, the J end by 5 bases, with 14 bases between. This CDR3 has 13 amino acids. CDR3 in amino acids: CASIRQAGTEAFF. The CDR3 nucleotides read TGTGCCAGCATAAGACAGGCGGGGACTGAAGCTTTCTTT.

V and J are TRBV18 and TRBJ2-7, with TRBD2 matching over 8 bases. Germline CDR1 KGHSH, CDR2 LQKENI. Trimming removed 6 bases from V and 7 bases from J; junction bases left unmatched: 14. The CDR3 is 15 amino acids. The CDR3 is CASSQAGDTDREQYF. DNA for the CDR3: TGTGCCAGCTCCCAAGCGGGGGACACCGATCGTGAGCAGTACTTC. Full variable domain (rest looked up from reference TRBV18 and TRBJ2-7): NAGVMQNPRHLVRRRGQEARLRCSPMKGHSHVYWYRQLPEEGLKFMVYLQKENIIDESGMPKERFSAEFPKEGPSILRIQQVVRGDSAAYFCASSQAGDTDREQYFGPGTRLTVT.

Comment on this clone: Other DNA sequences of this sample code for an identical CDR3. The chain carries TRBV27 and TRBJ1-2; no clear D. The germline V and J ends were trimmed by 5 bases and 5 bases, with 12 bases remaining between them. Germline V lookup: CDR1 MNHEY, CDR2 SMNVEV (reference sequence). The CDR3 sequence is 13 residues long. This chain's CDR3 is CASSLAPRYGYTF. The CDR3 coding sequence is TGTGCCAGCAGTCTCGCCCCTAGGTATGGCTACACCTTC.

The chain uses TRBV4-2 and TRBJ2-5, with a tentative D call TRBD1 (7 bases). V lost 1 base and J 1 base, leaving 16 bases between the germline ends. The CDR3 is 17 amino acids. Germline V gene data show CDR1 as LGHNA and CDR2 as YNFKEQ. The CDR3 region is CASSQVGGTESQETQYF. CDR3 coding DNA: TGTGCCAGCAGCCAAGTTGGAGGGACAGAAAGCCAAGAGACCCAGTACTTC.

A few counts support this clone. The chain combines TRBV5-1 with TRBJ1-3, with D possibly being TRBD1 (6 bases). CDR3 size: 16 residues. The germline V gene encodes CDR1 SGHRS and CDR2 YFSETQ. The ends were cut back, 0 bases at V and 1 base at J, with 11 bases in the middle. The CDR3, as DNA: TGCGCCAGCAGCTTGGCAGCACAGGGTTCTGGAAACACCATATATTTT. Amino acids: CASSLAAQGSGNTIYF.

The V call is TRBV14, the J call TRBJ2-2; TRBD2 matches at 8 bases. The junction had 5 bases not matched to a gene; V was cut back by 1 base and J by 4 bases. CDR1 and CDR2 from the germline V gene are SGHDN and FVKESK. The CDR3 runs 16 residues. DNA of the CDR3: TGTGCCAGCAGCCAAGCGGGCCTAGCGGGCACCGGGGAGCTGTTTTTT. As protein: CASSQAGLAGTGELFF.

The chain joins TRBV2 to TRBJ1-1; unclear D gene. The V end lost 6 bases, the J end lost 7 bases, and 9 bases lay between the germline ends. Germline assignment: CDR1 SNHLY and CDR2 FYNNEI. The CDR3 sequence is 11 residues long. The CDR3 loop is CASSQTDEAFF. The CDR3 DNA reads TGTGCCAGCAGCCAGACGGATGAAGCTTTCTTT. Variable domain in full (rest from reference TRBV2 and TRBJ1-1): EPEVTQTPSHQVTQMGQEVILRCVPISNHLYFYWYRQILGQKVEFLVSFYNNEISEKSEIFDDQFSVERPDGSNFTLKIRSTKLEDSAMYFCASSQTDEAFFGQGTRLTVV.

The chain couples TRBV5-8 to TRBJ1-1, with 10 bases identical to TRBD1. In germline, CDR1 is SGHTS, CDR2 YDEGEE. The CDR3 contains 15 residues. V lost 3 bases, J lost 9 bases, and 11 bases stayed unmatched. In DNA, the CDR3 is TGTGCCAGCAGCTCTCGGGACAGGGGTTTTTCCCAAGCTTTCTTT. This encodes CASSSRDRGFSQAFF.

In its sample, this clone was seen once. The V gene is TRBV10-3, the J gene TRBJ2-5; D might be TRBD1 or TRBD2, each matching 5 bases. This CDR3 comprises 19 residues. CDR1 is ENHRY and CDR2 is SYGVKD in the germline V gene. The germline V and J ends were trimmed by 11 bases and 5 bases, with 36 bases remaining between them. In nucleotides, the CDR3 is TGTGCCTCCTGGGACCGCTCGGGATCCCCGAATAAGCGTCGGGAGACCCAGTACTTC. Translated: CASWDRSGSPNKRRETQYF.

The DNA of the CDR3 is TGTGCCAGTACCCGGGACAGACAGTATGGCTACACCTTC. The encoded protein is CASTRDRQYGYTF. The genes are TRBV19 and TRBJ1-2, with 7 bases that match TRBD1. J was trimmed by 5 bases and V by 7 bases; bases with no gene match: 7. Germline assignment: CDR1 LNHDA and CDR2 SQIVND (reference sequence). The CDR3 consists of 13 residues.

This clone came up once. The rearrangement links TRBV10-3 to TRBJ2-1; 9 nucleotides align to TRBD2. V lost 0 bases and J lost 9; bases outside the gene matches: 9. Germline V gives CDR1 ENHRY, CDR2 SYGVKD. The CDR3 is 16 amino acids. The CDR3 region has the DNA TGTGCCATCAGTGAGTCTGCGGCGGGAGGGCCCGTTGAGCAGTTCTTC. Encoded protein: CAISESAAGGPVEQFF.

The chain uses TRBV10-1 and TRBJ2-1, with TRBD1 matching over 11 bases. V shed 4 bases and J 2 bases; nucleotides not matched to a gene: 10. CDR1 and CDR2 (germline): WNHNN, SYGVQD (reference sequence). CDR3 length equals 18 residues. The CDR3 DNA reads TGCGCCAGCAGTGTCCGCCGCGGACAGGGGGCGACCTACAATGAGCAGTTCTTC. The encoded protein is CASSVRRGQGATYNEQFF.

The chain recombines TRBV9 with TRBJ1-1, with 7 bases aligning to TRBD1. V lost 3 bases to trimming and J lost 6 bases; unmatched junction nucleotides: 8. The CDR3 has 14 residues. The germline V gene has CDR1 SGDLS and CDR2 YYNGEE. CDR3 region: CASSAEDRRPEAFF. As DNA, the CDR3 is TGTGCCAGCAGCGCGGAGGACAGGCGCCCTGAAGCTTTCTTT.